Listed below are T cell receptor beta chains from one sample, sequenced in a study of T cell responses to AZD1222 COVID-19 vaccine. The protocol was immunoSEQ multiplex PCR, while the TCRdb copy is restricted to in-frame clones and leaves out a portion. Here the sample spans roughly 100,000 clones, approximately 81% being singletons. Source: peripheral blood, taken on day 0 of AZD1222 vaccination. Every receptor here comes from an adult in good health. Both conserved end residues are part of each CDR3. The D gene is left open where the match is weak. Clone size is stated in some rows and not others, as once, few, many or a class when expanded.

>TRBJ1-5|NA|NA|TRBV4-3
TGCGCCAGCAGCCAAGATTTGCAGGCTATGAATCAGCCCCAGCATTTT
CASSQDLQAMNQPQHF
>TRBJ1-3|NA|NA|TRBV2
TGTGCCAGCAGACGGGACGGAGCCTCTGGAAACACCATATATTTT
CASRRDGASGNTIYF
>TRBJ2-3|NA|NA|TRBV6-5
TGTGCCAGCAGCGAGGGCGGGTCTAGCACAGATACGCAGTATTTT
CASSEGGSSTDTQYF
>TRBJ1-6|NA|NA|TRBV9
TGTGCCAGCAGCGTATGGAGCTCCTATAATTCACCCCTCCACTTT
CASSVWSSYNSPLHF
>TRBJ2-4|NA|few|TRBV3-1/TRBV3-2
TGTGCCAGCAGCCAAGATCGGGGTAGGGGACAAGCGTCCAAAAACATTCAGTACTTC
CASSQDRGRGQASKNIQYF
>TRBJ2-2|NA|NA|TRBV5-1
TGCGCCAGCAGCTCTACGGTAAACACCGGGGAGCTGTTTTTT
CASSSTVNTGELFF
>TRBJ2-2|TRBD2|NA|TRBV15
TGTGCCACCAGCAGCAGACTAGCGGGAGGGCCGAACACCGGGGAGCTGTTTTTT
CATSSRLAGGPNTGELFF
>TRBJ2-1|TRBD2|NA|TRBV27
TGTGCCAGCAGTCCGCCGGGACTAGCGGACCAGAGCTCCTACAATGAGCAGTTCTTC
CASSPPGLADQSSYNEQFF
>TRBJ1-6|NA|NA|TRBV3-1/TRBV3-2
TGTGCCAGCAGCAACGGACCCGTGAATTCACCCCTCCACTTT
CASSNGPVNSPLHF
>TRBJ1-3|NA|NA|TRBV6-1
TGTGCCAGCAGTGAAGGGGGGGCTTGGACTGGAAACACCATATATTTT
CASSEGGAWTGNTIYF
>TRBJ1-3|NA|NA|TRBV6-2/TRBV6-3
TGTGCCAGCAGTTACGAGGCTCGCTCTGGAAACACCATATATTTT
CASSYEARSGNTIYF
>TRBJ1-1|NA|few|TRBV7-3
TGTGCCAGCAGCCTGGACAGAAACACTGAAGCTTTCTTT
CASSLDRNTEAFF
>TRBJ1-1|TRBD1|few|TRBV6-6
TGTGCCAGCAGTCCGGACAGGGGGCGATCGTCTAGCACTGAAGCTTTCTTT
CASSPDRGRSSSTEAFF
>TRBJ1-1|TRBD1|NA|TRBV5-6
TGTGCCAGCAGCTTGAATAGGGGGCAAGCTTTCTTT
CASSLNRGQAFF
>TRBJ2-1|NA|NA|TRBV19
TGTGCCAGTAGCCGGGCTATAAATCGCAATGAGCAGTTCTTC
CASSRAINRNEQFF
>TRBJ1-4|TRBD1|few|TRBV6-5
TGTGCCAGCAGAGCAACAGGGGGCGGGGGCGAAAAACTGTTTTTT
CASRATGGGGEKLFF